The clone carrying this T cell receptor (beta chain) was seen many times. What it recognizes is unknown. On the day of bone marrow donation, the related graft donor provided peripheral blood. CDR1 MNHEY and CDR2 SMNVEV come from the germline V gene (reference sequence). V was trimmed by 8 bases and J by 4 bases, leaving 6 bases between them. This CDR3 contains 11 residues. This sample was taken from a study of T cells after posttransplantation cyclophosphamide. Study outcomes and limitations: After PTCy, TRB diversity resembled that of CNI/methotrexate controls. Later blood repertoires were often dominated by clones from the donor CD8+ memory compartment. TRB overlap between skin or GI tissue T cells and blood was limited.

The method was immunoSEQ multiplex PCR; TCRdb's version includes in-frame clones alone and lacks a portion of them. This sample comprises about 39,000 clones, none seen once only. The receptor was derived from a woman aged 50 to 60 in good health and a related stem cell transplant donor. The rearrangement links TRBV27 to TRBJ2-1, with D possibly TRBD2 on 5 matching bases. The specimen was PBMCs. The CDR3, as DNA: TGTGCCAGCGGACTGTACAATGAGCAGTTCTTC. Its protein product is CASGLYNEQFF.